Following are 14 T cell receptor beta chains from one sample sequenced in a study of patients and donors after allogeneic stem cell transplantation. MiXCR, applied by TCRdb to the RT-PCR reads, yields one record per CDR3 protein. The sample shows 400,000 to 450,000 distinct CDR3 sequences, approximately 16% of them seen only once. Sequenced input: blood, either unsorted or a sorted T cell fraction (not recorded which). The receptors shown here come from a human donor who was either an allogeneic HSCT recipient or a stem cell or donor lymphocyte infusion donor (not recorded which). It is not recorded whose cells these are; they may come from a transplant donor.

This clonotype was counted at least ten times. The CDR3 is CASSFLTTNTGELFF. In nucleotides, the CDR3 is TGCGCCAGCAGCTTCCTCACTACGAACACCGGGGAGCTGTTTTTT. This chain uses TRBV5-1 with TRBJ2-2; no firm D call. CDR1 and CDR2 (germline): SGHRS, YFSETQ. Trimming pared 2 bases from V and 0 bases from J, leaving 8 bases between. The length of the CDR3 is 15 residues.

There are many counts of this clonotype. The CDR3 sequence: CSARYNEQFF. CDR3 sequence (DNA): TGCAGCGCCAGATACAATGAGCAGTTCTTC. The rearrangement links TRBV29-1 to TRBJ2-1; no firm D call. The germline V gene encodes CDR1 SQVTM and CDR2 ANQGSEA. CDR3 length: 10 residues. The germline V and J ends were trimmed by 7 bases and 4 bases, with 5 bases remaining between them.

The chain is built from TRBV15 and TRBJ1-2, with D hard to call. The CDR3 runs 13 residues. Per germline, CDR1 LNHNV and CDR2 YYDKDF (reference sequence). V was cut by 0 bases and J by 5 bases, with 7 bases left in between. CDR3 nucleotide sequence: TGTGCCACCAGCAGAGATCGGCAGTATGGCTACACCTTC. Its translation: CATSRDRQYGYTF.

This clonotype showed up just a few times. CDR3 DNA sequence: TGCAGTGCTGCCCCCCCTAAGGGCTCCTACGAGCAGTACTTC. Encoded protein: CSAAPPKGSYEQYF. The J gene is TRBJ2-7, the V gene TRBV20-1; D ambiguous. The CDR3 sequence is 14 residues long. CDR1 is DFQATT, CDR2 SNEGSKA, per germline (reference sequence). The ends were cut back, 5 bases at V and 0 bases at J, with 14 bases in the middle.

This clonotype has ten or more counts. This chain uses TRBV20-1 with TRBJ2-5, with 12 bases identical to TRBD2. The CDR3 runs to 14 residues. V trimming: 2 bases; J trimming: 5 bases; junction bases outside the gene matches: 3. Germline V gene data show CDR1 as DFQATT and CDR2 as SNEGSKA (reference sequence). CDR3 sequence: CSARTSGGRETQYF. The CDR3 DNA follows: TGCAGTGCTAGAACTAGCGGGGGGAGGGAGACCCAGTACTTC.

This clonotype occurred many times. V is TRBV5-1 and J is TRBJ2-5; a weak D match, TRBD2 (6 bases). The CDR3 extends over 14 amino acids. CDR1 is SGHRS, CDR2 YFSETQ, per germline. V lost 1 base and J 5 bases, leaving 12 bases between the germline ends. CDR3 nucleotide sequence: TGCGCCAGCAGCTTGCGGAGGGGCGTTGAGACCCAGTACTTC. As protein: CASSLRRGVETQYF.

The CDR3 loop reads CASSLIVASGKGNEQFF. CDR3 sequence (DNA): TGTGCCAGCAGTTTAATAGTGGCTAGCGGGAAAGGGAATGAGCAGTTCTTC. V usage is TRBV12-3 or TRBV12-4 and J usage is TRBJ2-1, with 9 nucleotides matching TRBD2. This CDR3 region has 17 residues. Losses at the gene ends were 2 bases for V and 7 bases for J; bases not matched to a gene: 12.

The chain couples TRBV20-1 to TRBJ1-3; 9 nucleotides agree with TRBD1. CDR3 length equals 14 residues. Germline CDR1 is DFQATT and CDR2 is SNEGSKA (reference sequence). V shed 4 bases and J 4 bases; nucleotides not matched to a gene: 5. Written as DNA, the CDR3 is TGCAGTGCTACTAAGGACAGGGGAGGAAACACCATATATTTT. This encodes CSATKDRGGNTIYF.

This clonotype was detected only a few times. The chain has TRBV20-1 and TRBJ1-1; D is undetermined. Looked up from germline, CDR1 is DFQATT and CDR2 is SNEGSKA (reference sequence). This CDR3 spans 15 amino acids. V was trimmed by 0 bases and J by 0 bases, leaving 11 bases between them. CDR3 in DNA: TGCAGTGCTAGAGAGGGCGGCACACTGAACACTGAAGCTTTCTTT. Its protein product is CSAREGGTLNTEAFF.

The rearrangement links TRBV15 to TRBJ2-7; 8 bases align to TRBD2. V was pared by 1 base and J by 2 bases, with 7 bases of the junction left unmatched. Germline V lookup: CDR1 LNHNV, CDR2 YYDKDF (reference sequence). CDR3 length: 16 amino acids. CDR3 in amino acids: CATSRADGLAAYEQYF. The CDR3 nucleotides read TGTGCCACCAGCAGAGCTGATGGACTAGCAGCCTACGAGCAGTACTTC. Looking up the rest from reference TRBV15 and TRBJ2-7 gives the full variable domain: DAMVIQNPRYQVTQFGKPVTLSCSQTLNHNVMYWYQQKSSQAPKLLFHYYDKDFNNEADTPDNFQSRRPNTSFCFLDIRSPGLGDTAMYLCATSRADGLAAYEQYFGPGTRLTVT.

The gene calls are TRBV29-1 and TRBJ2-5; 7 positions agree with TRBD1. Germline V gene lookup returns CDR1 SQVTM and CDR2 ANQGSEA. The CDR3 loop spans 14 amino acids. V lost 5 bases and J lost 2; bases outside the gene matches: 8. The CDR3 loop is CSVIRTGPQETQYF. Written as DNA, the CDR3 is TGCAGCGTTATTCGGACAGGTCCACAAGAGACCCAGTACTTC.

The gene calls are TRBV7-9 and TRBJ2-6, with D hard to call. The germline V gene encodes CDR1 SEHNR and CDR2 FQNEAQ (reference sequence). V lost 8 bases and J lost 1, with 6 bases in between. This CDR3 spans 13 amino acids. The CDR3 region has the DNA TGTGCCAGCGAAGCATCTGGGGCCAACGTCCTGACTTTC. It yields the protein CASEASGANVLTF.

This clonotype appeared a few times. This CDR3 reads CASRTDASSYNEQFF. CDR3 nucleotide sequence: TGTGCCAGCAGGACGGACGCAAGCTCCTACAATGAGCAGTTCTTC. The chain employs TRBV6-1 and TRBJ2-1, with D unresolved. Germline lookup yields CDR1 MNHNS and CDR2 SASEGT. The CDR3 covers 15 residues. Trimming stripped 6 bases from V and 0 bases from J, with 12 bases between.

This clonotype came up many times. This sequence joins TRBV12-3 or TRBV12-4 and TRBJ2-3; a possible D gene is TRBD2 (5 bases). This CDR3 contains 14 residues. Trimming took off 7 bases at V and 5 bases at J, with 16 bases between the two ends. The CDR3 DNA follows: TGTGCCAGCACCCTAGGACCCGCGGGAGATACGCAGTATTTT. Translation: CASTLGPAGDTQYF.